Listed below are T cell receptor beta chains from one sample, sequenced in a study of vaccination effects on CD4 cells after COVID-19. Repertoires were generated with immunoSEQ multiplex PCR, while TCRdb's copy carries only in-frame clones and drops some. The table includes some 60,000 clones, 76% detected once. The antigens of these receptors remain unknown. Sequenced here: CD4+ T cells from PBMCs cultured with HCoV-NL63 spike peptides, sampled before COVID-19 vaccination. The receptor set was obtained from a human donor who received a COVID-19 vaccine. Both conserved end residues are part of each CDR3. A D gene is named only where the DNA matches it firmly. Size values are once, few and many counts, or a class for expanded clones, and some rows have none.

D gene	clone size	J gene	V gene	CDR3 DNA	CDR3 protein
-	-	TRBJ1-6	TRBV7-2	TGTGCCAGCAGCTTAGGGTGGCAGGGAGGTTCACCCCTCCACTTT	CASSLGWQGGSPLHF
TRBD1	-	TRBJ1-5	TRBV19	TGTGCCAGCATGTACGGGACAGGGAGTGTGGGGCTGGATCAGCCCCAGCATTTT	CASMYGTGSVGLDQPQHF
-	-	TRBJ1-1	TRBV5-8	TGTGCCAGCAGCTCACGTTTGAACACTGAAGCTTTCTTT	CASSSRLNTEAFF
TRBD2	-	TRBJ2-5	TRBV7-3	TGTGCCAGCAGCCGGGACACCGGGGGGGCGACCCAGTACTTC	CASSRDTGGATQYF
TRBD1	-	TRBJ1-4	TRBV4-1	TGCGCCAGCAGCCGAGGACAGGGTGGTGGTGAAAAACTGTTTTTT	CASSRGQGGGEKLFF
-	few	TRBJ1-2	TRBV2	TGTGCCAGCAGTGAAAGACTTAACTATGGCTACACCTTC	CASSERLNYGYTF
-	few	TRBJ2-1	TRBV9	TGTGCCAGCAGCCCCCACACGGTGGGGATCGATGAGCAGTTCTTC	CASSPHTVGIDEQFF
-	-	TRBJ1-2	TRBV6-5	TGTGCCAGCAGGCGGACCAGAGACGAACACTATGGCTACACCTTC	CASRRTRDEHYGYTF
-	-	TRBJ1-4	TRBV11-1	TGTGCCAGCAGCTTAATGGGGCAAGCTAATGAAAAACTGTTTTTT	CASSLMGQANEKLFF
-	-	TRBJ2-2	TRBV24-1	TGTGCCACCAGTGATTTCAGGGGAATTGGCGGGGAGCTGTTTTTT	CATSDFRGIGGELFF
-	once	TRBJ2-6	TRBV3-1/TRBV3-2	TGTGCCAGCAGCCAAGGCTCTGGGGCCAACGTCCTGACTTTC	CASSQGSGANVLTF
-	-	TRBJ2-3	TRBV24-1	TGTGCCACCAGTGATTTGAGAGGGTTCACAGATACGCAGTATTTT	CATSDLRGFTDTQYF
-	-	TRBJ1-3	TRBV7-8	TGTGCCAGCAGCCCCCGGGACTCGGGAAACACCATATATTTT	CASSPRDSGNTIYF
-	few	TRBJ2-2	TRBV19	TGTGCCAGTAGTATGTGGGGGGCGAACACCGGGGAGCTGTTTTTT	CASSMWGANTGELFF
TRBD1	-	TRBJ1-2	TRBV24-1	TGTGCCACCAACATACGGCCAGGGACAGTCCGACGCTATGGCTACACCTTC	CATNIRPGTVRRYGYTF
-	-	TRBJ1-1	TRBV12-5	TGTGCTAGTGGTTCCCCCGTGGGTACTGAAGCTTTCTTT	CASGSPVGTEAFF
-	-	TRBJ1-2	TRBV20-1	TGCAGTGCTAGTGTCGGTTACAGGGACTATGGCTACACCTTC	CSASVGYRDYGYTF
-	-	TRBJ2-4	TRBV6-6	TGTGCCAGCAGGGGGACATTTCCATTAGCCAAAAACATTCAGTACTTC	CASRGTFPLAKNIQYF
-	once	TRBJ1-3	TRBV5-1	TGCGCCAGCAGCTTGGACTCCAGTTCCTCTGGAAACACCATATATTTT	CASSLDSSSSGNTIYF
-	-	TRBJ2-3	TRBV24-1	TGTGCCACTAGCAGCAGCAATACAGATACGCAGTATTTT	CATSSSNTDTQYF
-	-	TRBJ2-5	TRBV6-4	TGTGCCAGCGATAATGGGGAGACCCAGTACTTC	CASDNGETQYF
-	-	TRBJ1-1	TRBV18	TGTGCCAGCTCACCGCCCTTAGGAGGGCCGGTGAACACTGAAGCTTTCTTT	CASSPPLGGPVNTEAFF
-	few	TRBJ1-1	TRBV30	TGTGCCCAACGAGAGGGAGGGAGCACTGAAGCTTTCTTT	CAQREGGSTEAFF
TRBD2	-	TRBJ2-3	TRBV5-1	TGCGCCAGCAGCTTGCCAAGACTAGCGGGGGGCGATACAGATACGCAGTATTTT	CASSLPRLAGGDTDTQYF
-	-	TRBJ1-2	TRBV5-4	TGTGCCAGCACCGTGGATCTTGGGGCACGGGGTGGCTACACCTTC	CASTVDLGARGGYTF
TRBD1	-	TRBJ1-1	TRBV27	TGTGCCAGCAGTTCGACAGGGTACACTGAAGCTTTCTTT	CASSSTGYTEAFF
TRBD1	once	TRBJ2-5	TRBV28	TGTGCCAGCCGTTCGACCTGGGACAGCCGCGAGACCCAGTACTTC	CASRSTWDSRETQYF
TRBD1	-	TRBJ1-2	TRBV2	TGTGCCAGTAAAAGGGACAGCTATGGCTACACCTTC	CASKRDSYGYTF
-	-	TRBJ2-5	TRBV6-1	TGTGCCAGCAGTGAACTGGCGGTACGGACCCAGTACTTC	CASSELAVRTQYF
-	-	TRBJ1-5	TRBV18	TGTGCCAGCTCACCACAGGGGACCAATCAGCCCCAGCATTTT	CASSPQGTNQPQHF
-	-	TRBJ2-2	TRBV9	TGTGCCAGCAGCGTTCGTGGGCAAACGAACACCGGGGAGCTGTTTTTT	CASSVRGQTNTGELFF
-	few	TRBJ1-3	TRBV4-1	TGCGCCAGCAGCCAACCTGACAGGAGCTCTGGAAACACCATATATTTT	CASSQPDRSSGNTIYF
-	-	TRBJ1-1	TRBV6-2/TRBV6-3	TGTGCCAGCAGTTACAAGAACACTGAAGCTTTCTTT	CASSYKNTEAFF
-	-	TRBJ1-1	TRBV5-5	TGTGCCAGCAGAGAGGACAGTCGACTGAACACTGAAGCTTTCTTT	CASREDSRLNTEAFF
TRBD1	-	TRBJ2-6	TRBV19	TGTGCCAGTAACAAAAAACCGGGACAGCCTTCCTCTGGGGCCAACGTCCTGACTTTC	CASNKKPGQPSSGANVLTF
TRBD1	-	TRBJ2-2	TRBV19	TGTGCCAGTAGACGGGACAGGGGGATGGGCACCGGGGAGCTGTTTTTT	CASRRDRGMGTGELFF
-	-	TRBJ1-4	TRBV10-2	TGCGCCAGCAGTGAGTCGTCCAATGTGGAACTGTTTTTT	CASSESSNVELFF
-	-	TRBJ1-5	TRBV24-1	TGTGCCACCAGTGACCGGACATCTTATAGCAATCAGCCCCAGCATTTT	CATSDRTSYSNQPQHF
TRBD1	-	TRBJ2-1	TRBV18	TGTGCCAGCGCCGACAGGGGGCATAACAATGAGCAGTTCTTC	CASADRGHNNEQFF
TRBD1	-	TRBJ1-3	TRBV29-1	TGCAGCGTTCTGGACAGGACCCCCTTAAGCTCTGGAAACACCATATATTTT	CSVLDRTPLSSGNTIYF
-	-	TRBJ1-6	TRBV20-1	TGCAGTGCTAATGACGGTAATTCACCCCTCCACTTT	CSANDGNSPLHF
-	-	TRBJ2-1	TRBV19	TGTGCCAGTAGTGGGTGGAATGAGCAGTTCTTC	CASSGWNEQFF
-	-	TRBJ1-1	TRBV5-4	TGTGCCAGCAGCTTGGTAGCAGGATTGTACACTGAAGCTTTCTTT	CASSLVAGLYTEAFF
-	-	TRBJ1-1	TRBV25-1	TGTGCCAGCAGTGATAGCCTTAACACTGAAGCTTTCTTT	CASSDSLNTEAFF
-	-	TRBJ2-2	TRBV7-3	TGTGCCAGCAGCTTAAATGGCGGCGACCCGAACACCGGGGAGCTGTTTTTT	CASSLNGGDPNTGELFF
-	once	TRBJ2-1	TRBV9	TGTGCCAGCAGCGCTCGCGGCCGTGAGCAGTTCTTC	CASSARGREQFF
-	-	TRBJ2-1	TRBV29-1	TGCAGCGTTGAGATGCGGGACAATGAGCAGTTCTTC	CSVEMRDNEQFF
-	-	TRBJ1-1	TRBV18	TGTGCCAGCTCACCACTTATCATACAGGACTCGTGGACTGAAGCTTTCTTT	CASSPLIIQDSWTEAFF
-	-	TRBJ2-3	TRBV9	TGTGCCAGCAGTCGTTCAGGGACACTGGGCACAGATACGCAGTATTTT	CASSRSGTLGTDTQYF
-	-	TRBJ1-1	TRBV2	TGTGCCAGCGACGAACTAATGAACACTGAAGCTTTCTTT	CASDELMNTEAFF